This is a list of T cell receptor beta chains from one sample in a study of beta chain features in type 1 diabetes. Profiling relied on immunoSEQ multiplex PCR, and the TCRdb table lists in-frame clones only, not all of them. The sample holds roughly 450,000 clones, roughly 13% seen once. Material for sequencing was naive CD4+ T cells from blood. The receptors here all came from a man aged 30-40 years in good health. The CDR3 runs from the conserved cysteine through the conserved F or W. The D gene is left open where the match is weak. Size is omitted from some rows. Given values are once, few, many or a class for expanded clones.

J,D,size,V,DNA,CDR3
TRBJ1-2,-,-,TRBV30,TGTGCCTGGAGGGTGGGCCTCTATGGCTACACCTTC,CAWRVGLYGYTF
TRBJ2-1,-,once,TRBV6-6,TGTGCCAGCAGTTATCATGGGGAGCAGTTCTTC,CASSYHGEQFF
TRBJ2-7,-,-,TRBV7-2,TGTGCCAGCAGCTGGGACGGATCCTACGAGCAGTACTTC,CASSWDGSYEQYF
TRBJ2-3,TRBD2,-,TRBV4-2,TGTGCCAGCAGCCAACGGGCGGGAGGATTCACAGATACGCAGTATTTT,CASSQRAGGFTDTQYF
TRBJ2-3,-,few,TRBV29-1,TGCAGCATCGTGCGGAGGGATACGCAGTATTTT,CSIVRRDTQYF
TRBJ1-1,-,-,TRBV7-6,TGTGCCAGCAGCTCAGACAGGAAAAGCGAAGCTTTCTTT,CASSSDRKSEAFF
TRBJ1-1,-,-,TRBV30,TGTGCCTGGGCAGGGGACCAGGGCACTGAAGCTTTCTTT,CAWAGDQGTEAFF
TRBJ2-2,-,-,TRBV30,TGTGCCTGGAGGGTATCCATGAACACCGGGGAGCTGTTTTTT,CAWRVSMNTGELFF
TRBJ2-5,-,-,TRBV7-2,TGTGCCAGCAGCTTAGCGTCGACTAACCAAGAGACCCAGTACTTC,CASSLASTNQETQYF
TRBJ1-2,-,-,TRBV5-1,TGCGCCAGCAGCTTGGACTATGGCTACACCTTC,CASSLDYGYTF
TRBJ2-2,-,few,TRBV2,TGTGCCAGCAGTGATAGGGGGACAAACACCGGGGAGCTGTTTTTT,CASSDRGTNTGELFF
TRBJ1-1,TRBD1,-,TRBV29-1,TGCAGCGTTGGGGGACAGACTCAATTTTATACTGAAGCTTTCTTT,CSVGGQTQFYTEAFF
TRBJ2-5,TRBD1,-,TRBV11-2,TGTGCCAGCAGCTTGGGACAGGGGAGATACCAAGAGACCCAGTACTTC,CASSLGQGRYQETQYF
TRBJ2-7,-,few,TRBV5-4,TGTGCCAGCAGTTCGGGGACCTCCTACGAGCAGTACTTC,CASSSGTSYEQYF
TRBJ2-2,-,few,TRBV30,TGTGCCTGGAGGGGCAAGGGATCTACCGGGGAGCTGTTTTTT,CAWRGKGSTGELFF
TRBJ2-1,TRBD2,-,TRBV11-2,TGTGCCAGCAGCGAACGACTAGCGGGCACGTACAATGAGCAGTTCTTC,CASSERLAGTYNEQFF
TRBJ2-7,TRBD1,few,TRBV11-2,TGTGCCAGCAGCTTATCGGGACAGGGCTACGAGCAGTACTTC,CASSLSGQGYEQYF
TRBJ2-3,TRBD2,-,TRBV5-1,TGCGCCAGCAGCTTGGGGACTAGCGGGGCAAGCACAGATACGCAGTATTTT,CASSLGTSGASTDTQYF
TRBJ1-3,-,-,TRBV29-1,TGCAGCGTTGAAGATGGAAGAGGGAGAAACACCATATATTTT,CSVEDGRGRNTIYF
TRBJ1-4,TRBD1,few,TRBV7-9,TGTGCCAGCAGCTCGACAGGGGGGACTAATGAAAAACTGTTTTTT,CASSSTGGTNEKLFF
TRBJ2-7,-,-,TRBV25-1,TGTGCCACCGTTAGGGTCTACGAGCAGTACTTC,CATVRVYEQYF
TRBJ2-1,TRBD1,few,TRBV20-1,TGCAGTGCTAGGACAGGGGTTGAGCAGTTCTTC,CSARTGVEQFF
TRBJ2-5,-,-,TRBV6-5,TGTGCCAGCAGCCGCTCGGAAGAGACCCAGTACTTC,CASSRSEETQYF
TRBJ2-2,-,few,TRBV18,TGTGCCAGCTCACCTGGCGGGTCGAACACCGGGGAGCTGTTTTTT,CASSPGGSNTGELFF
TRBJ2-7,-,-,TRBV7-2,TGTGCCAGCAGCCGCAGCGGAGGCGAGCAGTACTTC,CASSRSGGEQYF
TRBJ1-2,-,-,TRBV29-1,TGCAGCGTTGAAGATCGTCCGATCAACTATGGCTACACCTTC,CSVEDRPINYGYTF
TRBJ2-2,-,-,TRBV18,TGTGCCAGCTCACCCCCGGGCACCGGGGAGCTGTTTTTT,CASSPPGTGELFF
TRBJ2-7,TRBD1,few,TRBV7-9,TGTGCCAGCAGCACTCGGGACAGGGACTACGAGCAGTACTTC,CASSTRDRDYEQYF
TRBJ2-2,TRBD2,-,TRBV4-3,TGCGCCAGCAGCCAACAGCGGGGGAGGAACACCGGGGAGCTGTTTTTT,CASSQQRGRNTGELFF
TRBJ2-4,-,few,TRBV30,TGTGCCTGGAATGCGGCAGCCAAAAACATTCAGTACTTC,CAWNAAAKNIQYF
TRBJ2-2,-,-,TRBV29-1,TGCAGCGTTGTGTCCGGGGAGCTGTTTTTT,CSVVSGELFF
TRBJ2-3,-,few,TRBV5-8,TGTGCCAGCAGCTTGGCCCACAGAGTAGATACGCAGTATTTT,CASSLAHRVDTQYF
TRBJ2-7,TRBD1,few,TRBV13,TGTGCCAGCAGCTTGGGGACAGCTCCCTGGCAGTACTTC,CASSLGTAPWQYF
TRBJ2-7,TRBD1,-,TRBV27,TGTGCCAGCAGTTTACGCGAGGACAGGGTTCTGTACTTC,CASSLREDRVLYF
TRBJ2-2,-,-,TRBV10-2,TGCGCCAGCAGCGACCGGGAGCTGTTTTTT,CASSDRELFF
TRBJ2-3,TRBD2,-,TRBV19,TGTGCCACCTCGGGAGGGGTCGGCACAGATACGCAGTATTTT,CATSGGVGTDTQYF
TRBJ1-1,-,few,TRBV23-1,TGCGCCAGCAGTCTCGGGGAGTCCATGAACACTGAAGCTTTCTTT,CASSLGESMNTEAFF
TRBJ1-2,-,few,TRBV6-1,TGTGCCAGCAGTGAAAGCGCAGTGAATGGCTACACCTTC,CASSESAVNGYTF
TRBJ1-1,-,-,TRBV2,TGTGCCAGCAGTGGTTCAGGGGCCACTGAAGCTTTCTTT,CASSGSGATEAFF
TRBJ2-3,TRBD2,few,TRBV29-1,TGCAGCGTTGAAGATTGGTTGGGGCGACTGCGGGAGAACTACACAGATACGCAGTATTTT,CSVEDWLGRLRENYTDTQYF
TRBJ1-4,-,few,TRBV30,TGTGCCTGTGGCAGGAATAAATTTGCAACTAATGAAAAACTGTTTTTT,CACGRNKFATNEKLFF
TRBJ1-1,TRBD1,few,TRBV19,TGTGCCAGTTCCCGGGACAGTATCACTGAAGCTTTCTTT,CASSRDSITEAFF
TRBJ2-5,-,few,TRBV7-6,TGTGCCAGCAGCCGCTTAGCGGTGGAGACCCAGTACTTC,CASSRLAVETQYF
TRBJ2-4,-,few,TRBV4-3,TGCGCCAGCAGCCAAGATAGGTGGGGAGGAAACATTCAGTACTTC,CASSQDRWGGNIQYF
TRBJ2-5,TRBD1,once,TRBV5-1,TGCGCCAGCAGCTTGACAGGGGGCTTAGGAGAGACCCAGTACTTC,CASSLTGGLGETQYF
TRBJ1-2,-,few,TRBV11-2,TGTGCCAGCAGCCACAGGGTAGGCTATGGCTACACCTTC,CASSHRVGYGYTF
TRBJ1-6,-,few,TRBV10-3,TGTGCCATCAGTGAAGGGGGAAGGGATTCACCCCTCCACTTT,CAISEGGRDSPLHF
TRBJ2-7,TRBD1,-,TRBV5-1,TGCGCCAGCAGCTCGACAGGGGGCCCCTACGAGCAGTACTTC,CASSSTGGPYEQYF
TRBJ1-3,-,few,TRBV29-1,TGCAGCGTCACAGGGGGAAACACCATATATTTT,CSVTGGNTIYF
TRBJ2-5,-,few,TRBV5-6,TGTGCCAGCACGCGGGGTTCCGAGACCCAGTACTTC,CASTRGSETQYF
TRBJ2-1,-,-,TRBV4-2,TGTGCCAGCAGCCAGCAGGCGGATATGAATGAGCAGTTCTTC,CASSQQADMNEQFF
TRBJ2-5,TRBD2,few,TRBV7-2,TGTGCCAGCAGCCGGGGGGTGGAGACCCAGTACTTC,CASSRGVETQYF
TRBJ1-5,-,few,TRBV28,TGTGCAGCAGGGGCAGGGAGGCATCAGCCCCAGCATTTT,CAAGAGRHQPQHF
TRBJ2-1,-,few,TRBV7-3,TGTGCCAGCAGCCAACAGACTAGTTTTTACAATGAGCAGTTCTTC,CASSQQTSFYNEQFF
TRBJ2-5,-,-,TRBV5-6,TGTGCCAGCACAACAGCATTTCAAGAGACCCAGTACTTC,CASTTAFQETQYF
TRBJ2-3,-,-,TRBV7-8,TGTGCCAGCAGCTTAGTGACCCGGAGCGGCACAGATACGCAGTATTTT,CASSLVTRSGTDTQYF
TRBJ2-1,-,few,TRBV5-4,TGTGCCAGCAGCCCCCAGAATAAGGCTGATGAGCAGTTCTTC,CASSPQNKADEQFF